Listed below are T cell receptor beta chains from one sample, sequenced in a study of CD8 T cells in Susac syndrome. A single record per CDR3 protein comes from TCRdb applying MiXCR to the immunoSEQ multiplex PCR reads. In the table there are about 47,000 distinct CDR3 sequences, about 92% of which are singletons. The sample consisted of CD8+ T cells from PBMCs. The receptors here all came from a human donor in good health. Both conserved end residues are part of each CDR3. Fields, in order: V gene, clone size, D gene, J gene, CDR3 protein, CDR3 DNA. The D gene is left open where the match is weak. The size field is filled for only some rows; it gives once, few, many or a size class.

>TRBV20-1|.|TRBD1|TRBJ2-1
CSASRGGDYNEQFF
TGCAGTGCTAGCAGAGGGGGCGACTACAATGAGCAGTTCTTC
>TRBV7-9|.|.|TRBJ1-2
CASSSAGGRTDGGYTF
TGTGCCAGCAGCTCAGCAGGCGGACGCACGGACGGGGGCTACACCTTC
>TRBV20-1|.|.|TRBJ2-7
CSARGASDPNLISYEQYF
TGCAGTGCTAGAGGAGCTAGCGACCCGAACCTTATCTCCTACGAGCAGTACTTC
>TRBV5-1|once|TRBD2|TRBJ2-1
CASSFLVAGGSYNEQFF
TGCGCCAGCAGCTTTCTTGTAGCGGGAGGATCCTACAATGAGCAGTTCTTC
>TRBV20-1|.|.|TRBJ2-5
CSARDILRSDVETQYF
TGCAGTGCTAGAGATATTCTGCGGTCGGATGTCGAGACCCAGTACTTC
>TRBV20-1|.|.|TRBJ2-5
CSAREWSGRRETQYF
TGCAGTGCTAGAGAATGGTCAGGGCGCAGGGAGACCCAGTACTTC
>TRBV2|.|.|TRBJ2-7
CASSEAAGAPIYEQYF
TGTGCCAGCAGTGAAGCGGCAGGGGCACCTATCTACGAGCAGTACTTC
>TRBV14|few|.|TRBJ2-7
CASSLKGSYEQYF
TGTGCCAGCAGCCTCAAGGGCTCCTACGAGCAGTACTTC
>TRBV30|.|.|TRBJ1-2
CAWSVYGGYTF
TGTGCCTGGAGTGTATATGGCGGCTACACCTTC
>TRBV3-1|.|.|TRBJ2-5
CASSQDPGIRTQYF
TGTGCCAGCAGCCAAGACCCGGGGATTAGGACCCAGTACTTC
>TRBV13|once|.|TRBJ1-1
CASSPREGTEAFF
TGTGCCAGCAGCCCCCGCGAGGGCACTGAAGCTTTCTTT
>TRBV24-1|.|TRBD2|TRBJ2-7
CATSDLVRSGRASYEQYF
TGTGCCACCAGTGATTTAGTCCGTAGCGGGAGAGCCTCCTACGAGCAGTACTTC
>TRBV7-9|.|.|TRBJ1-1
CASSFEGAEAFF
TGTGCCAGCAGCTTTGAGGGCGCGGAAGCTTTCTTT
>TRBV7-8|.|TRBD2|TRBJ2-7
CASSSGGRGSYEQYF
TGTGCCAGCAGCTCTGGCGGGAGGGGCTCCTACGAGCAGTACTTC
>TRBV4-1|.|.|TRBJ2-7
CASSQELRENPYEQYF
TGCGCCAGCAGCCAAGAGTTACGGGAGAATCCCTACGAGCAGTACTTC
>TRBV23-1|.|.|TRBJ2-2
CASSTRSGAGSCFF
.
>TRBV4-2|.|TRBD2|TRBJ2-1
CASSQPSGLVPNEQFF
TGTGCCAGCAGCCAACCTAGCGGGCTCGTCCCCAATGAGCAGTTCTTC
>TRBV6-5|.|.|TRBJ2-5
CASSYSGGQQETQYF
TGTGCCAGCAGTTACTCGGGGGGGCAGCAAGAGACCCAGTACTTC
>TRBV7-2|.|TRBD1|TRBJ2-7
CASSLVWDRGMVEQYF
TGTGCCAGCAGCTTAGTATGGGACAGGGGCATGGTCGAGCAGTACTTC
>TRBV6-6|once|.|TRBJ2-3
CASSYPPQGTDTQYF
TGTGCCAGCAGTTACCCTCCACAGGGCACCGATACGCAGTATTTT
>TRBV29-1|.|.|TRBJ2-1
CSVADYTHYNEQFF
TGCAGCGTCGCCGATTACACTCATTACAATGAGCAGTTCTTC
>TRBV13|.|.|TRBJ2-1
CASSRDYNEQFF
TGTGCCAGCAGCCGAGACTACAATGAGCAGTTCTTC
>TRBV19|.|.|TRBJ1-1
CAVLVGLNTEVFF
TGTGCCGTCCTAGTGGGACTGAACACTGAAGTTTTCTTT
>TRBV27|.|TRBD1|TRBJ2-7
CASSPGGSYEQYF
TGTGCCAGCAGCCCAGGGGGCTCCTACGAGCAGTACTTC
>TRBV5-1|.|TRBD1|TRBJ2-7
CASSLETGDEQYF
TGCGCCAGCAGCTTGGAGACAGGGGACGAGCAGTACTTC